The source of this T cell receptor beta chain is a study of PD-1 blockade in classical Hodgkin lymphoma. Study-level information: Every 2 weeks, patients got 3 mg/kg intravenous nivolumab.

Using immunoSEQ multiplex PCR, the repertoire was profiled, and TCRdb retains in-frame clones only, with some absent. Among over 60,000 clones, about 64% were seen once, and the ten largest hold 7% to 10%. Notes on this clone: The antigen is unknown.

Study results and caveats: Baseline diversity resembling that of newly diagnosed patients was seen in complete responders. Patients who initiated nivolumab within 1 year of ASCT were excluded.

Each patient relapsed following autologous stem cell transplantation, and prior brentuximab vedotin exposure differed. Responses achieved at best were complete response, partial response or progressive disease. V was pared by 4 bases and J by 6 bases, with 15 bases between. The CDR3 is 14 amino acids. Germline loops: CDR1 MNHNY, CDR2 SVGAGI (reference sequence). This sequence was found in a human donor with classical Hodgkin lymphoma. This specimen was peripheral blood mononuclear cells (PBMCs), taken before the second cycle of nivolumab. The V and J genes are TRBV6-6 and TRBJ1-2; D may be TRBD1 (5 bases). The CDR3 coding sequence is TGTGCCAGCAGTTTCAGCAGGGAACTGGATGGCTACACCTTC. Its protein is CASSFSRELDGYTF.